This T cell receptor (beta chain) was recovered during a study of CD8+CD57+ T cells in acquired aplastic anemia (dated 2018 in TCRdb). For context, the study as a whole: DNA extracted from sorted CD4+ and CD8+ cells had a mean of about 3.2 ug, with a range of roughly 0.18 to 27.4 ug. CD8+CD57+ expansion was defined as a frequency above the mean frequency observed in healthy subjects.

Counted from cysteine to phenylalanine, this CDR3 has 14 amino acids. Kept here is only the CDR3 DNA, which spans 42 bases and is read in frame from base 1. CDR1 and CDR2 are read off the germline V gene as MGHDK and SYGVNS. Comments on this clonotype: The antigen it recognizes is unknown. One end of the junction does not line up with germline, which may come from a read error.

Genomic DNA served as template for TCR beta VDJ combination and CDR3 sequence profiling. An Illumina HiSeq 2000 was the platform used for TCR repertoire sequencing. Concerning the study's data processing: TRBV/TRBJ rearrangement plots, CDR3 size and DJ length profiles, and Simpson's diversity index were used to evaluate the repertoires. The most abundant DNA sequence in the deep sequencing data was defined as the immunodominant clone. CDR3 amino acid sequences were checked for sharing between subjects and were compared against published repertoires and the VDJdb database. TCRdb itself trimmed the public reads at Q25 with fastp, ran MiXCR and retained productive beta chains. Merged by CDR3 protein, the rows form single entries marked with the most common genes and DNA. These V and J calls originate from TCRdb's pipeline instead of the authors' own analysis. Here the sample has 120,000 or so distinct CDR3 sequences; less than 50% occur a single time. In total, the top ten clones hold approximately 2.6% of the sample.

Overall study outcomes, separate from this receptor: Approximately 31 CD8+ CDR3 sequences were found in both patients and controls but appeared to be highly expressed in patients and within the immunodominant clones of the patients. Between patients and healthy controls, no significant difference in CD8+ Simpson's diversity was found (P=0.060).

Flow cytometry had shown CD8+CD57+ cell expansion in the patients selected for sequencing. Severe acquired aplastic anemia was diagnosed in all patients according to International Study of Aplastic Anemia and Agranulocytosis and Camitta criteria. Patients had received no therapy at the time of blood sampling. The study deep-sequenced TCR repertoires of sorted CD4+ and CD8+ blood T cells from severe aplastic anemia patients and healthy subjects. Patients were enrolled under clinicaltrials.gov protocols 00001620, 01623167, 00001397, 00071045, 00081523 and 00961064 in the USA. Ficoll-Paque density gradient centrifugation was used to isolate peripheral blood mononuclear cells. CD4+ and CD8+ T cells were sorted by FACS or magnetic beads before DNA extraction.

Recombination connected TRBV25-1 to TRBJ1-2; the D gene is not confidently resolved. Sequencing was carried out using sorted CD4+, CD8+, or CD8+CD57+ T cells (not recorded which) from PBMCs. This TCR was sampled from a human donor with aplastic anemia. The DNA sequence reads TGTGCCAGCAGGAGGTACCGAGCTAACTATGGCCACACCTTC. Translation gives CASRRYRANYGHTF.